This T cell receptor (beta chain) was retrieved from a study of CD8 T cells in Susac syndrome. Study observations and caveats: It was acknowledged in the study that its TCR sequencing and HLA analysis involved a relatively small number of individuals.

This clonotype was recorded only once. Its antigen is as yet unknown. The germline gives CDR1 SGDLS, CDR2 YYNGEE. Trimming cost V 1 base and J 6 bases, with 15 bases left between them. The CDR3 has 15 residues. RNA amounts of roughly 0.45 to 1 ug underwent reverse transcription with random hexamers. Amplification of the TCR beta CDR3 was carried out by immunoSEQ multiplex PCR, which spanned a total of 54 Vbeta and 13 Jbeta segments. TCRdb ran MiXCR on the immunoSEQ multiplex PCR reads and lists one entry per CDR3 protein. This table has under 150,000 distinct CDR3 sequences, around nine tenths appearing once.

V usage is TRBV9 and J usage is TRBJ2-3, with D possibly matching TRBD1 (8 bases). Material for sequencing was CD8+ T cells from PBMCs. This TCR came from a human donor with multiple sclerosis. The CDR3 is CASSVTGGGRDTQYF. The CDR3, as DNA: TGTGCCAGCAGCGTAACAGGGGGAGGGCGCGATACGCAGTATTTT.